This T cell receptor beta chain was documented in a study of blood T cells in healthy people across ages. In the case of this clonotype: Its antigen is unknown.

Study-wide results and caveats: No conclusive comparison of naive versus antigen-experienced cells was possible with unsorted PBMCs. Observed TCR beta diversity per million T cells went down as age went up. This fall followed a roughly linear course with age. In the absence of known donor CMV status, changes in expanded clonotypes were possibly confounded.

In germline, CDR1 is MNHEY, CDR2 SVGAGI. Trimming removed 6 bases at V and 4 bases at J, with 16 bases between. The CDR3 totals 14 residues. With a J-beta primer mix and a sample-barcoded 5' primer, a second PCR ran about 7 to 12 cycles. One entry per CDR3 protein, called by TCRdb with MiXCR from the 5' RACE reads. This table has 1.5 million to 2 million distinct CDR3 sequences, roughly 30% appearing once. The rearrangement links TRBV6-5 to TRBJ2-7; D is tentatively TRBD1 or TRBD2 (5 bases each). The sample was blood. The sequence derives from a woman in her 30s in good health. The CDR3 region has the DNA TGTGCCAGCAGGCCGGGACCGGGCTTTTACGAGCAGTACTTC. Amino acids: CASRPGPGFYEQYF.